This T cell receptor (beta chain) originates from a study of OX40 agonist ivuxolimab in advanced cancers. Profiling relied on immunoSEQ multiplex PCR, and the TCRdb table lists in-frame clones only, not all of them. The data contain around 80,000 clones, around 88% of them singletons. The CDR3 has 15 residues. Germline CDR1 and CDR2: WNHNN and SYGVQD (reference sequence). The specimen comprised CD4+ or CD8+ T cells sorted from blood, sampled in a trial of the OX40 agonist ivuxolimab. The clonotype was recovered from an adult with an advanced solid tumor such as melanoma, head and neck, liver or kidney cancer. This chain connects TRBV10-1 to TRBJ2-5; D assignment may be TRBD1 or TRBD2 (5 bases each). TRBJ2-7 explains the end of the DNA better; the J call may be wrong. The CDR3 DNA reads TGCGCCAGCAGTGAAGAGGGGCCACTCCTGTACGAGCAGTACTTC. Protein product: CASSEEGPLLYEQYF.